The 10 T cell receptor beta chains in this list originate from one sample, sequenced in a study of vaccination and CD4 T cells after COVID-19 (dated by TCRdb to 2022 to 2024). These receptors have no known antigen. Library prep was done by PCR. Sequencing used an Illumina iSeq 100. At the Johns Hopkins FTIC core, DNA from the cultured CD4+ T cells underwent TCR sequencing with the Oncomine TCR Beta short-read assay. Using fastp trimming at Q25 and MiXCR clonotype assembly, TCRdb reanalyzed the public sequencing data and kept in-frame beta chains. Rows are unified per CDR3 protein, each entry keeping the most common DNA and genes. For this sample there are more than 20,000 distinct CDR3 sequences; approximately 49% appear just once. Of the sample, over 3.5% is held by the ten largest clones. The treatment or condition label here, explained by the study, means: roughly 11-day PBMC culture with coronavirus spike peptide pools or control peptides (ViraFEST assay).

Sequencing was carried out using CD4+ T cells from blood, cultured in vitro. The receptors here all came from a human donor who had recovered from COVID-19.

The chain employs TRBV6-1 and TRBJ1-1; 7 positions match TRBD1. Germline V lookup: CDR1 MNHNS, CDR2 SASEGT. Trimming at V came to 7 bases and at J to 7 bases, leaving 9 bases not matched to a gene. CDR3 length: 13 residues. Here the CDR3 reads CASTRSGGVEAFF. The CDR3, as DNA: TGTGCCAGCACCAGATCAGGGGGGGTTGAAGCTTTCTTT.

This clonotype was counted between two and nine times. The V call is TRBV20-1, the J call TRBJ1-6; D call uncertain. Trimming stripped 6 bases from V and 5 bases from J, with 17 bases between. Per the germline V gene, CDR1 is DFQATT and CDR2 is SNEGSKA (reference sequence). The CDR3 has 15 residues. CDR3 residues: CSAGRPTVDNSPLHF. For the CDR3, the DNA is TGCAGTGCCGGAAGACCTACAGTGGATAATTCACCCCTCCACTTT.

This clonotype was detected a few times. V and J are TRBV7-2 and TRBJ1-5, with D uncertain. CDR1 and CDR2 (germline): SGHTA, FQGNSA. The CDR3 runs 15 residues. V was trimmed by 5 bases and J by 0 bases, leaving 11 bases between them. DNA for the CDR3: TGTGCCAGCAGCCCCGAGGCAAGTAGCAATCAGCCCCAGCATTTT. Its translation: CASSPEASSNQPQHF.

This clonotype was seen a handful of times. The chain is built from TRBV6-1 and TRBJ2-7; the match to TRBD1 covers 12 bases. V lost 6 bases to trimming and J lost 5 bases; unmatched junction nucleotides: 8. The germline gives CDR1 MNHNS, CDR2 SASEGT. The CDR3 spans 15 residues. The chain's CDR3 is CASRTGTGGLDEQYF. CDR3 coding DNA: TGTGCCAGCAGAACCGGGACAGGGGGCTTGGACGAGCAGTACTTC.

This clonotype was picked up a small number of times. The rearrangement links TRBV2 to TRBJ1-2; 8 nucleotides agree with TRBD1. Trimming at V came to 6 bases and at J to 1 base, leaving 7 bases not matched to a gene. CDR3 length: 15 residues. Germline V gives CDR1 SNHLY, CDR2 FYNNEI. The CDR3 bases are TGTGCCAGCAGAGCCAATACAGGGGGTAACTATGGCTACACCTTC. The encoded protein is CASRANTGGNYGYTF. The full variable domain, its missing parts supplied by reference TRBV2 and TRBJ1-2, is EPEVTQTPSHQVTQMGQEVILRCVPISNHLYFYWYRQILGQKVEFLVSFYNNEISEKSEIFDDQFSVERPDGSNFTLKIRSTKLEDSAMYFCASRANTGGNYGYTFGSGTRLTVV.

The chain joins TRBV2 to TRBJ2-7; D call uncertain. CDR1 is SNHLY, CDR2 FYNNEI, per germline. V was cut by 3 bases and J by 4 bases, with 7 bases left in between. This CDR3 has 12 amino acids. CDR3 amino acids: CASSDDGYEQYF. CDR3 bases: TGTGCCAGCAGTGATGACGGATACGAGCAGTACTTC.

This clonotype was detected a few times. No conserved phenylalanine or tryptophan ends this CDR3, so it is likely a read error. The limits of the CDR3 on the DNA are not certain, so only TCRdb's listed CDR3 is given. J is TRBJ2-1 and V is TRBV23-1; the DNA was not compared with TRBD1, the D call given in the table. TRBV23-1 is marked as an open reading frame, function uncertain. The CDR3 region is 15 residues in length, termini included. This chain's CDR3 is CASSPPGLLCPTMTP.

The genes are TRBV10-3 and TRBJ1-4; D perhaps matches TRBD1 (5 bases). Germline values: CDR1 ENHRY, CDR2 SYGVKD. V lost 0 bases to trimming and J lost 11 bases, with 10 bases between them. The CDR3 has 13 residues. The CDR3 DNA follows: TGTGCCATCAGTGAGTCAAGGGACGGCAAACTGTTTTTT. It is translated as CAISESRDGKLFF.

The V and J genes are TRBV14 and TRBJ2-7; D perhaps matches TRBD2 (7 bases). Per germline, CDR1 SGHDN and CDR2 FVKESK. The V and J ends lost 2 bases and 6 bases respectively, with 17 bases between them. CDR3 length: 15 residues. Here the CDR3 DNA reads TGTGCCAGCAGCCAAAACCGGCAGGGGAGGGTCGAGCAGTACTTC. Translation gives CASSQNRQGRVEQYF.

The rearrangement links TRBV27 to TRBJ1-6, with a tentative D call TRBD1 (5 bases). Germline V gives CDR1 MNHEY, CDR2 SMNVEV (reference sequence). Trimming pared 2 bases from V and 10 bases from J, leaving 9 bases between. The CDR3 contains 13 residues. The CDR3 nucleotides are TGTGCCAGCAGTTTAACGAGGGACTCACCCCTCCACTTT. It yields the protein CASSLTRDSPLHF.